The TCR beta chain described here comes from a study of cytomegalovirus exposure and HLA in healthy donors. V shed 3 bases and J shed 5 bases, with 5 bases lying between them. Germline-derived CDR1 and CDR2 are SGHTA and FQGNSA. This CDR3 has 11 amino acids. PCR used 60 Vbeta primers and 13 Jbeta primers. TCRdb's table, derived via immunoSEQ multiplex PCR, lists solely in-frame clones and lacks some. The sample yields some 150,000 clones, more than 60% seen once. The sequencing sample was made of PBMCs. The sequence came from a female donor in good health and CMV-seronegative. This rearrangement joins TRBV7-2 to TRBJ2-7, with a weak D call TRBD2 (5 bases). The CDR3 bases are TGTGCCAGCAGCTTGAGGGACGAGCAGTACTTC. Translating gives CASSLRDEQYF.